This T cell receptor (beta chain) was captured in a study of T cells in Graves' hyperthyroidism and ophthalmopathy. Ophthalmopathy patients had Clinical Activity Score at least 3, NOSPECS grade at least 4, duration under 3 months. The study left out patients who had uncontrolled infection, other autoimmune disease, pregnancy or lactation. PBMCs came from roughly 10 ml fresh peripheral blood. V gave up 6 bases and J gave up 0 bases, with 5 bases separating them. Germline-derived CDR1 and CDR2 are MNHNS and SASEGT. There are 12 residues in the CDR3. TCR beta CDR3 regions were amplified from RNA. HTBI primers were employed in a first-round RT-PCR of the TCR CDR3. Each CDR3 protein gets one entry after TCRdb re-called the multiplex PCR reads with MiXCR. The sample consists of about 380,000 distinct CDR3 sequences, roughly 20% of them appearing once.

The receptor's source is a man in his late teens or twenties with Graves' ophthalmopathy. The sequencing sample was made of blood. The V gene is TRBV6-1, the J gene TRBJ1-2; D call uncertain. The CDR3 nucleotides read TGTGCCAGCAGGGAGTCTAACTATGGCTACACCTTC. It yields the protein CASRESNYGYTF.